These 19 T cell receptor beta chains originate from one sample sequenced in a study of T cells in Graves' hyperthyroidism and ophthalmopathy. TCR beta CDR3 region amplification was performed from RNA transcripts. Carried out on the TCR CDR3, a first-round RT-PCR used the HTBI primer set. MiXCR, applied by TCRdb to the multiplex PCR reads, yields one record per CDR3 protein. The sample includes 300,000 to 400,000 distinct CDR3 sequences, 20% to 25% of them seen just once. Input material: blood. These receptors all come from a woman aged 45-65 years with Graves' hyperthyroidism.

This clonotype was counted ten times or more. The J gene is TRBJ2-2, the V gene TRBV20-1, with 12 nucleotides matching TRBD2. CDR3 length: 16 residues. V was pared by 3 bases and J by 4 bases, with 6 bases of the junction left unmatched. Per the germline V gene, CDR1 is DFQATT and CDR2 is SNEGSKA (reference sequence). In DNA form, the CDR3 reads TGCAGTGCTAGGCCTAGCGGGAGGGCCCTCACCGGGGAGCTGTTTTTT. As protein: CSARPSGRALTGELFF.

This clonotype was detected ten times or more. The V gene is TRBV12-3 or TRBV12-4, the J gene TRBJ2-7, with 9 bases matching TRBD2. The CDR3 consists of 16 residues. The J segment lost 4 bases and the V segment lost 0 bases, leaving 7 bases of the junction unmatched. In DNA form, the CDR3 reads TGTGCCAGCAGTTTAGCACCTAGCGGGACCTATTACGAGCAGTACTTC. Its protein is CASSLAPSGTYYEQYF.

This rearrangement joins TRBV15 to TRBJ1-3, with 8 positions matching TRBD1. The germline gives CDR1 LNHNV, CDR2 YYDKDF (reference sequence). J gave up 0 bases and V 4 bases, and 8 bases lay outside the gene matches. CDR3 length: 17 residues. The CDR3 sequence: CATSKQGAFDSGNTIYF. The CDR3 region has the DNA TGTGCCACCAGCAAGCAGGGGGCTTTTGACTCTGGAAACACCATATATTTT.

Many counts were recorded for this clonotype. V gene TRBV5-5 combines with J gene TRBJ1-1; D is perhaps TRBD1 (6 bases). Germline CDR1 and CDR2: SGHKS and YYEKEE (reference sequence). The CDR3 is 14 amino acids. The ends were cut back, 4 bases at V and 2 bases at J, with 12 bases in the middle. For the CDR3, the DNA is TGTGCCAGCAGCGCCTTGGACAGTAACACTGAAGCTTTCTTT. Translated, it gives CASSALDSNTEAFF.

This clonotype was observed a handful of times. CDR3 sequence (DNA): TGTGCCAGCAGATCACAGGGGTTAGTCAAAAACATTCAGTACTTC. It encodes CASRSQGLVKNIQYF. V gene TRBV28 combines with J gene TRBJ2-4, with 7 bases matching TRBD1. This CDR3 has 15 amino acids. J was trimmed by 3 bases and V by 6 bases; bases with no gene match: 8. From germline, CDR1 is MDHEN and CDR2 SYDVKM.

CDR3 loop: CASSPGTGGVGYTF. DNA of the CDR3: TGTGCCAGTAGTCCCGGGACAGGGGGCGTTGGCTACACCTTC. V is TRBV19 and J is TRBJ1-2, with 12 bases identical to TRBD1. Unmatched junction bases numbered 5, after V lost 5 bases and J lost 7 bases. The germline CDR1 and CDR2 sequences are LNHDA and SQIVND (reference sequence). The CDR3 contains 14 residues.

In this sample, this clonotype turned up many times. This rearrangement joins TRBV20-1 to TRBJ2-1; TRBD2 might be the D (6 bases). CDR1 DFQATT and CDR2 SNEGSKA come from the germline V gene (reference sequence). The CDR3 consists of 14 residues. Trimming removed 1 base from V and 0 bases from J, with 7 bases in between. CDR3 amino acids: CSARAGSSYNEQFF. For the CDR3, the DNA is TGCAGTGCTAGAGCCGGGAGCTCCTACAATGAGCAGTTCTTC.

This clonotype appeared a few times. The gene calls are TRBV20-1 and TRBJ2-2; no definite D call. Trimming shortened V by 0 bases and J by 7 bases, and 15 bases separated the two germline ends. The CDR3 is 15 residues long. CDR1 and CDR2 (germline): DFQATT, SNEGSKA (reference sequence). This CDR3 is CSARDPLPGGGELFF. CDR3 sequence (DNA): TGCAGTGCTAGAGATCCACTTCCCGGCGGCGGGGAGCTGTTTTTT.

The chain combines TRBV4-1 with TRBJ1-5, with 9 bases identical to TRBD1. The CDR3 contains 20 residues. CDR1 is MGHRA, CDR2 YSYEKL, per germline. The J segment lost 2 bases and the V segment lost 3 bases, leaving 17 bases of the junction unmatched. CDR3 sequence (DNA): TGCGCCAGCAGCCACCCTCGGGGACAGGGTTATAGAATGGGCAATCAGCCCCAGCATTTT. Its protein is CASSHPRGQGYRMGNQPQHF.

This clonotype was counted many times. This chain joins TRBV5-1 and TRBJ2-3; tentative D call: TRBD1 (7 bases). Germline loops: CDR1 SGHRS, CDR2 YFSETQ. The CDR3 runs to 13 residues. Trimming shortened V by 0 bases and J by 6 bases, and 8 bases separated the two germline ends. The CDR3 DNA sequence: TGCGCCAGCAGCTTGGCAGGGGGGGATACGCAGTATTTT. Its protein product is CASSLAGGDTQYF.

A few counts support this clonotype. The rearrangement links TRBV12-3 or TRBV12-4 to TRBJ2-7; 8 bases map to TRBD1. CDR3 size: 14 residues. J was trimmed by 3 bases and V by 6 bases; bases with no gene match: 7. As DNA, the CDR3 is TGTGCCAGCAGGCGACAGGGGCAAGACTACGAGCAGTACTTC. Its translation: CASRRQGQDYEQYF.

This clonotype was detected ten times or more. The chain joins TRBV20-1 to TRBJ1-2; D may be TRBD1 (5 bases). Germline-derived CDR1 and CDR2 are DFQATT and SNEGSKA (reference sequence). The CDR3 covers 11 residues. Trimming pared 6 bases from V and 6 bases from J, leaving 11 bases between. The CDR3 DNA reads TGCAGTGCCTCCGGGACCCATGGCTACACCTTC. Protein product: CSASGTHGYTF.

This clonotype was counted a single time. In nucleotides, the CDR3 is TGTGCCAGCACCTTAACGTTGGGGGCGGGAAATGGCTACACCTTC. It specifies CASTLTLGAGNGYTF. The J gene is TRBJ1-2, the V gene TRBV28, with D possibly being TRBD1 (6 bases). This CDR3 spans 15 amino acids. Per germline, CDR1 MDHEN and CDR2 SYDVKM. V was clipped by 7 bases and J by 6 bases, with 21 bases between them.

The CDR3 nucleotides read TGTGCCAGCAGCTTACAGGCTCGGGGGGCAGATACGCAGTATTTT. Translation: CASSLQARGADTQYF. The genes are TRBV7-2 and TRBJ2-3; 7 nucleotides match TRBD2. V shed 2 bases and J 4 bases; nucleotides not matched to a gene: 6. Germline CDR1 SGHTA, CDR2 FQGNSA. This CDR3 has 15 amino acids.

In this sample, this clonotype turned up many times. The V call is TRBV7-2, the J call TRBJ2-7, with TRBD1 identical over 9 bases. V gave up 5 bases and J gave up 4 bases; unmatched junction bases: 9. Germline V gene sequence: CDR1 SGHTA, CDR2 FQGNSA. The CDR3 sequence is 15 residues long. This CDR3 is CASSAAGTGFYEQYF. The CDR3 nucleotides are TGTGCCAGCAGCGCCGCCGGGACAGGGTTTTACGAGCAGTACTTC.

There are many counts of this clonotype. The V and J genes are TRBV6-1 and TRBJ2-2; perhaps TRBD1 as D (6 bases). V lost 4 bases, J lost 5 bases, and 20 bases lay in between. The V gene's germline CDR1 is MNHNS and CDR2 SASEGT. This CDR3 spans 17 amino acids. CDR3 sequence (DNA): TGTGCCAGCAGTGCCAGAGGCCAGGGGAGTCGGACCGGGGAGCTGTTTTTT. As protein: CASSARGQGSRTGELFF.

In its sample, this clonotype was seen many times. CDR3: CASKEGTGGWSNQPQHF. The CDR3 DNA reads as TGTGCCAGCAAGGAAGGGACAGGGGGCTGGAGCAATCAGCCCCAGCATTTT. This chain connects TRBV6-1 to TRBJ1-5; TRBD1 aligns across 12 bases. The V gene end was trimmed by 7 bases and the J gene end by 1 base; junction bases not matched to a gene: 8. The germline CDR1 and CDR2 sequences are MNHNS and SASEGT. The CDR3 extends over 17 amino acids.

As for this clonotype: With a much larger clone just one base away, this may be a read error. V is TRBV5-6 and J is TRBJ1-1; 7 nucleotides line up with TRBD1. CDR3 length: 15 residues. The germline gives CDR1 SGHDT, CDR2 YYEEEE. The CDR3 nucleotides are TGTGCCAGCAGCTCTTGGGGACAGATGAACACTGAAGTTTTCTTT. This sequence encodes CASSSWGQMNTEVFF.

This clonotype was recorded at least ten times. The rearrangement joins TRBV28 to TRBJ1-1, with TRBD1 as a possible D gene (6 bases). Trimming cost V 6 bases and J 4 bases, with 15 bases left between them. Looked up from germline, CDR1 is MDHEN and CDR2 is SYDVKM. This CDR3 is 14 amino acids long. The CDR3 nucleotides are TGTGCCAGCAGATACCCAGGGGAGGTCACTGAAGCTTTCTTT. Protein product: CASRYPGEVTEAFF. The full variable domain, rest sourced from reference TRBV28 and TRBJ1-1, is DVKVTQSSRYLVKRTGEKVFLECVQDMDHENMFWYRQDPGLGLRLIYFSYDVKMKEKGDIPEGYSVSREKKERFSLILESASTNQTSMYLCASRYPGEVTEAFFGQGTRLTVV.